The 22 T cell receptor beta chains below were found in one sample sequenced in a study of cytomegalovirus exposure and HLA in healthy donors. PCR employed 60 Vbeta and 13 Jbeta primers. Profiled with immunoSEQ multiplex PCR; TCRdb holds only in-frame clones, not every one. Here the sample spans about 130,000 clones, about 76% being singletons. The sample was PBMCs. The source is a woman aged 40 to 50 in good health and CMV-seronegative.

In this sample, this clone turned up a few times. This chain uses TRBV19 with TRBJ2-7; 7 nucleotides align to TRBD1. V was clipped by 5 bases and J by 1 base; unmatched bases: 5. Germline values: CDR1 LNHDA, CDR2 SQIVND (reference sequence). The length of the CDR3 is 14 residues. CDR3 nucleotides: TGTGCCAGTAGTGGGACAGTTTCTTCCTACGAGCAGTACTTC. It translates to CASSGTVSSYEQYF.

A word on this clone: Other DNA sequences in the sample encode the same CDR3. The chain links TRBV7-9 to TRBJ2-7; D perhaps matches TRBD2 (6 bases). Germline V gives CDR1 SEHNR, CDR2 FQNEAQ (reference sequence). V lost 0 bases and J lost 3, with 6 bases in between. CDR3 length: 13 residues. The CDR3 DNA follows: TGTGCCAGCAGCTTAGCCGGGGGCTACGAGCAGTACTTC. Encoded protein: CASSLAGGYEQYF.

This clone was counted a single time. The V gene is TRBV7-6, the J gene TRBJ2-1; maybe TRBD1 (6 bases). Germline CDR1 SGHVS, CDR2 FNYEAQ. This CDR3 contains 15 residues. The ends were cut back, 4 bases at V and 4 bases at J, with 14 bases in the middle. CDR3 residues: CASSSPGQKYNEQFF. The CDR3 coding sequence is TGTGCCAGCAGCTCCCCCGGACAGAAATACAATGAGCAGTTCTTC.

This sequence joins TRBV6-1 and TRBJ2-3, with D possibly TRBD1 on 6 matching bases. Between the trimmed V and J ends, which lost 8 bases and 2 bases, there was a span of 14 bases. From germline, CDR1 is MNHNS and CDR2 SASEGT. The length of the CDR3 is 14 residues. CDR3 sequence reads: CASETGSSTDTQYF. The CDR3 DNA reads TGTGCCAGCGAGACAGGTTCCTCCACAGATACGCAGTATTTT.

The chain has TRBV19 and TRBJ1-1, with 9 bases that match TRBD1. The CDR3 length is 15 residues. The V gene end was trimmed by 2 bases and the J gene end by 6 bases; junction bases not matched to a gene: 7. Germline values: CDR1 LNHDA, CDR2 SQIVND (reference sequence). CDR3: CASSIKGQGWAEAFF. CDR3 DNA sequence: TGTGCCAGTAGTATAAAGGGACAGGGATGGGCTGAAGCTTTCTTT.

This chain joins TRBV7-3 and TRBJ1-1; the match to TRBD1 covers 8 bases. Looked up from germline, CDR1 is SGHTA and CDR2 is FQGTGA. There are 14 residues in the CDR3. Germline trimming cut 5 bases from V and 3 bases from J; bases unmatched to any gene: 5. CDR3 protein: CASSATGGDTEAFF. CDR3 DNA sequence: TGTGCCAGCAGCGCCACAGGGGGGGACACTGAAGCTTTCTTT.

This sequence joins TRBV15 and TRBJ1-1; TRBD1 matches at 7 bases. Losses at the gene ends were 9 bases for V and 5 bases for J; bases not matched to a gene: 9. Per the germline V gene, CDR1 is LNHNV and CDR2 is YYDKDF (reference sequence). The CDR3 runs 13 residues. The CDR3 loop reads CATRTGVGTEAFF. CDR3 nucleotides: TGTGCCACGCGAACAGGGGTCGGGACTGAAGCTTTCTTT.

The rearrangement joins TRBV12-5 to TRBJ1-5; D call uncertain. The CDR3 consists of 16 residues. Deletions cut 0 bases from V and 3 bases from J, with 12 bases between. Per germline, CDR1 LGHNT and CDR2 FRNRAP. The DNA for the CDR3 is TGTGCTAGTGGTTTGGTCGGCCAGGCTGACAATCAGCCCCAGCATTTT. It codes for CASGLVGQADNQPQHF.

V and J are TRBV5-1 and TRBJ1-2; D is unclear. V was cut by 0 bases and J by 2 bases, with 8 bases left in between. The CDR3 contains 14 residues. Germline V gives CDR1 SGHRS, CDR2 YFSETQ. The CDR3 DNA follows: TGCGCCAGCAGCTTGGAGAGATTAAACTATGGCTACACCTTC. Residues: CASSLERLNYGYTF.

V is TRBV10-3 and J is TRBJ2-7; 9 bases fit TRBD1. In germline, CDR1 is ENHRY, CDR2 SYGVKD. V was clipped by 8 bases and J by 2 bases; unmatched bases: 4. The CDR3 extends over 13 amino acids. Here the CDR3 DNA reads TGTGCCATCCGGGACAGGGATCCCTACGAGCAGTACTTC. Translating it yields CAIRDRDPYEQYF.

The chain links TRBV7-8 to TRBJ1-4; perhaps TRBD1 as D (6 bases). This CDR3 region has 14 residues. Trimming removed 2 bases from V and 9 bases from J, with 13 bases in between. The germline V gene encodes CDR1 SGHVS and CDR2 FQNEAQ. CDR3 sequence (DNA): TGTGCCAGCAGCTTATCTGGGGGACACCAAAAACTGTTTTTT. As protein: CASSLSGGHQKLFF.

The DNA for the CDR3 is TGTGCCAGCAGCTACAGCGGTAACACTGAAGCTTTCTTT. This gives the protein CASSYSGNTEAFF. The V call is TRBV7-9, the J call TRBJ1-1; D gene ambiguous. V lost 4 bases and J lost 2, with 8 bases in between. The CDR3 contains 13 residues. Germline V gene lookup returns CDR1 SEHNR and CDR2 FQNEAQ (reference sequence).

Here the CDR3 DNA reads TGTGCCAGCACACCGACTTCGAACACTGAAGCTTTCTTT. Translated: CASTPTSNTEAFF. The chain has TRBV6-1 and TRBJ1-1; D remains unclear. Between the trimmed V and J ends, which lost 7 bases and 1 base, there was a span of 10 bases. The CDR3 has 13 amino acids. CDR1 and CDR2 from the germline V gene are MNHNS and SASEGT.

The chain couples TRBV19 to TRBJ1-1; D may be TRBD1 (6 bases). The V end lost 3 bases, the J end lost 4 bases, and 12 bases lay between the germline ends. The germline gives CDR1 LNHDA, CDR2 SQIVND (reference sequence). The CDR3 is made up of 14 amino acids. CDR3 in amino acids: CASSIRRGVTEAFF. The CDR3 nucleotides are TGTGCCAGTAGTATTCGCAGGGGAGTCACTGAAGCTTTCTTT. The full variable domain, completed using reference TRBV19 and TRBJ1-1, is DGGITQSPKYLFRKEGQNVTLSCEQNLNHDAMYWYRQDPGQGLRLIYYSQIVNDFQKGDIAEGYSVSREKKESFPLTVTSAQKNPTAFYLCASSIRRGVTEAFFGQGTRLTVV.

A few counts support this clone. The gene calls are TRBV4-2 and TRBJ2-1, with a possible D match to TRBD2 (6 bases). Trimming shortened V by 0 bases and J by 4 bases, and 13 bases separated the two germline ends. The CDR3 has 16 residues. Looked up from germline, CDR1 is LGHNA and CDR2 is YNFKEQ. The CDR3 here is CASSQDWVAAYNEQFF. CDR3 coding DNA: TGTGCCAGCAGCCAAGATTGGGTAGCGGCTTACAATGAGCAGTTCTTC.

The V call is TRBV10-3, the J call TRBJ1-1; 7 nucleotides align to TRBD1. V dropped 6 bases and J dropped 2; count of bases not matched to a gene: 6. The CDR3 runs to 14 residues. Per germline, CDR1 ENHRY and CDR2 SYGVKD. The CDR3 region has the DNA TGTGCCATCAGCGACGCAGGGGGTAACACTGAAGCTTTCTTT. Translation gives CAISDAGGNTEAFF.

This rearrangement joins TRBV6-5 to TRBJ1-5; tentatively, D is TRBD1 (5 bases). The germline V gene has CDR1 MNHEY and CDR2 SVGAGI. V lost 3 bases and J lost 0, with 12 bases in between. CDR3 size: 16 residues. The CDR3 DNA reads TGTGCCAGCAGTTATGGGGCAGTAGGTAGCAATCAGCCCCAGCATTTT. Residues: CASSYGAVGSNQPQHF.

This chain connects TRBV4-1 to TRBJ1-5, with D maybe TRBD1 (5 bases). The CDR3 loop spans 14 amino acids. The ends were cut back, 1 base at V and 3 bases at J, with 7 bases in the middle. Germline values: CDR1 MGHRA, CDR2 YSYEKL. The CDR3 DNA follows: TGCGCCAGCAGCCAAGGGGGCTCCAATCAGCCCCAGCATTTT. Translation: CASSQGGSNQPQHF.

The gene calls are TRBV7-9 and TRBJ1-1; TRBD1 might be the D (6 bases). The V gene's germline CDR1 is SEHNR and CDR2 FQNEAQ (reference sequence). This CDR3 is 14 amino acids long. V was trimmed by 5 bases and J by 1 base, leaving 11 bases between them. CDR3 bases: TGTGCCAGCAGCCACCCGGGACAGAACACTGAAGCTTTCTTT. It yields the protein CASSHPGQNTEAFF.

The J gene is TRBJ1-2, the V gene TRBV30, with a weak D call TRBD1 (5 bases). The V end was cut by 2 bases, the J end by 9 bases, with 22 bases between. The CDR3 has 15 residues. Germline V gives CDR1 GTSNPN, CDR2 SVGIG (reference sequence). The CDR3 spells CAWSPPNRDLKRYTF. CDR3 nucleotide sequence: TGTGCCTGGAGTCCCCCAAACCGGGACTTAAAGCGCTACACCTTC.

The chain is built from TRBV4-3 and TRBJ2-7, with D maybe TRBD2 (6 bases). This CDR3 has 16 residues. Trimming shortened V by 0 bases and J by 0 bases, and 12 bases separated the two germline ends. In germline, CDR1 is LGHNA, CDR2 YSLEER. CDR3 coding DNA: TGCGCCAGCAGCCAAGATCTCCCCGGGGGCTCCTACGAGCAGTACTTC. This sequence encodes CASSQDLPGGSYEQYF.

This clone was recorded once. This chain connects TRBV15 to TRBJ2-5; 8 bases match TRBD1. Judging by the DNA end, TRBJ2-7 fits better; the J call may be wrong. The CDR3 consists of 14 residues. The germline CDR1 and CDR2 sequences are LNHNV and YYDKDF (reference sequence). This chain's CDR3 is CATSGGTGALEQYF. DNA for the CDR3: TGTGCCACCAGCGGAGGGACAGGAGCCCTCGAGCAGTACTTC.